The T cell receptor beta chain described here comes from a study of blood T cell repertoires in COVID-19. The table lists this clone with a count of one. Per the original methods: By means of reference gene primer amplification, nucleated cell counts were estimated. Sequencing used immunoSEQ multiplex PCR; TCRdb keeps in-frame clones, though not all of them. V and J calls and clone size are as listed in that table; D and trimming were resolved from the DNA. Altogether roughly 250,000 clones are present, about four fifths being singletons, with the ten largest covering roughly 10%. Germline assignment: CDR1 SGHAT and CDR2 FQNNGV. Trimming took off 4 bases at V and 7 bases at J, with 14 bases between the two ends. The CDR3 spans 14 residues.

Sequencing input: peripheral blood. The rearrangement joins TRBV11-2 to TRBJ1-5; D unresolved. The source is an elderly woman with acute or convalescent COVID-19. The CDR3 loop is CASSSHSGNQPQHF. Here the CDR3 DNA reads TGTGCCAGCAGCTCCCACAGCGGAAACCAGCCCCAGCATTTT.